The rows below give T cell receptor beta chains drawn from one sample of a study of CD8 T cells in ankylosing spondylitis. TCRdb analysed the 5' RACE reads with MiXCR anew, one entry per CDR3 protein. The sample yields 350,000 to 400,000 distinct CDR3 sequences, approximately 20% seen once. Sequenced: blood, either unsorted or a sorted T cell fraction (not recorded which). The source of these receptors is a male donor with ankylosing spondylitis or in good health (not recorded which). CDR3s include the opening cysteine and the closing phenylalanine or tryptophan. A D gene is named only where the DNA matches it firmly. Rows may omit the clone size; those that give it use once, few, many or a size class.

V,J,size,D,DNA,CDR3
TRBV29-1,TRBJ2-1,.,.,TGCAGCGTTGAAGTAGACAGCTCCTACAATGAGCAGTTCTTC,CSVEVDSSYNEQFF
TRBV29-1,TRBJ2-5,.,.,TGCAGCGTTTACAAGTGGGATTGGGAGACCCAGTACTTC,CSVYKWDWETQYF
TRBV5-1,TRBJ2-2,once,TRBD2,TGCGCCAGCAGCCTTACTAGCGGAGACACCGGGGAGCTGTTTTTT,CASSLTSGDTGELFF
TRBV7-8,TRBJ2-7,few,.,TGTGCCAGCAGCGAGGGGACGTTCGGGCAGTACTTC,CASSEGTFGQYF
TRBV11-2,TRBJ2-2,.,TRBD1,TGTGCCAGCAGCATAAGACAGGGAGACACCGGGGAGCTGTTTTTT,CASSIRQGDTGELFF
TRBV11-3,TRBJ2-2,.,.,TGTGCCAGCAACGGTGGCGGCCCAGGTACCGGGGAGCTGTTTTTT,CASNGGGPGTGELFF
TRBV7-9,TRBJ1-1,few,.,TGTGCCAGCAGCGGAACGGACAATGAAGCTTTCTTT,CASSGTDNEAFF
TRBV2,TRBJ2-3,.,.,TGTGCCAGCGTCGGGACACCGAACACAGATACGCAGTATTTT,CASVGTPNTDTQYF
TRBV12-3/TRBV12-4,TRBJ2-1,.,.,TGTGCCAGCAGATCTACAGGGCCAGTGGAGTTCTTC,CASRSTGPVEFF
TRBV5-1,TRBJ2-1,once,.,TGCGCCAGCAGTGAAACCCCGGGATACGAGCAGTTCTTC,CASSETPGYEQFF
TRBV12-3/TRBV12-4,TRBJ2-1,few,.,TGTGCCAGCAGGTCTAGCTCCTATGAGCAGTTCTTC,CASRSSSYEQFF
TRBV5-1,TRBJ2-2,.,TRBD2,TGCGCCAGCAGCTTGTACACTAGCGGGGGGGCGAACACCGGGGAGCTGTTTTTT,CASSLYTSGGANTGELFF
TRBV7-9,TRBJ2-7,.,TRBD1,TGTGCCAGCAGCTTTCCCCTGACAGGGGGTTACGAGCAGTACTTC,CASSFPLTGGYEQYF
TRBV11-2,TRBJ2-1,.,.,TGTGCCAGCAGCTTAGACCTAGCGACGAGCTACAATGAGCAGTTCTTC,CASSLDLATSYNEQFF
TRBV12-3/TRBV12-4,TRBJ2-7,few,.,TGTGCCAGCAGTCCTCGGGCCGACGTTGGCGAGCAGTACTTC,CASSPRADVGEQYF
TRBV25-1,TRBJ2-5,.,.,TGTGCCAGCAGTCCACAGGGGAGGCAGACCCAGTACTTC,CASSPQGRQTQYF
TRBV20-1,TRBJ2-7,.,TRBD1,TGCAGTGCCGAAGATAAGGGACAGATCCCCAGCGAGCAGTACTTC,CSAEDKGQIPSEQYF
TRBV5-4,TRBJ2-3,.,.,TGTGCCAGCAGCCCGGAACTAGAATTGGCGCAGTATTTT,CASSPELELAQYF
TRBV13,TRBJ2-3,few,.,TGTGCCAGCAGCCAACCCAGGGGAGGCACAGATACGCAGTATTTT,CASSQPRGGTDTQYF
TRBV9,TRBJ2-3,.,TRBD2,TGTGCCAGCAGCGTAGTAGGAGGCGGGGGGGCCACAGATACGCAGTATTTT,CASSVVGGGGATDTQYF
TRBV20-1,TRBJ2-3,once,.,TGCAGTGCTAGACCACCGAGGGGCGGGGTCCCCACAGATACGCAGTATTTT,CSARPPRGGVPTDTQYF
TRBV2,TRBJ2-7,.,.,TGTGCCAGCAGGGGACTGGCCCTCATTTACGAGCAGTACTTC,CASRGLALIYEQYF
TRBV29-1,TRBJ2-3,few,.,TGCAGCGTTGATTGGCAGGGGACGCAGTATTTT,CSVDWQGTQYF
TRBV4-1,TRBJ2-7,.,.,TGCGCCAGCAGCCAAGGTGAGACGGACCCCTACGAGCAGTACTTC,CASSQGETDPYEQYF
TRBV7-9,TRBJ1-1,few,.,TGTGCCAGCAGCTCAATGACAGAGCCGAACACTGAAGCTTTCTTT,CASSSMTEPNTEAFF
TRBV12-3/TRBV12-4,TRBJ2-5,few,TRBD2,TGTGCCAGCAGTCCCCCCTTAGCGGGGGGGGAGACCCAGTACTTC,CASSPPLAGGETQYF
TRBV9,TRBJ2-3,.,.,TGTGCCAGCAGCGTAGAGGTTACCATCACAGATACGCAGTATTTT,CASSVEVTITDTQYF
TRBV25-1,TRBJ2-1,few,TRBD2,TGTGCCAGCAGTAATCTAGCGGGGGTTTCCAATGAGCAGTTCTTC,CASSNLAGVSNEQFF
TRBV11-2,TRBJ2-7,.,TRBD2,TGTGCCAGCAGGGGACTAGCATTAGAGCAGTACTTC,CASRGLALEQYF
TRBV2,TRBJ2-1,.,TRBD1,TGTGCCAGCAGATTAGGACAGGGGACCTACAATGAGCAGTTCTTC,CASRLGQGTYNEQFF
TRBV5-1,TRBJ2-7,few,.,TGCGCCAGCAGCTCGGACAGTCTCTACGCTGAGCAGTACTTC,CASSSDSLYAEQYF
TRBV12-3/TRBV12-4,TRBJ2-4,.,.,TGTGCCAGCAGCTTCGAGGGTTTCGGCATTCAGTACTTC,CASSFEGFGIQYF
TRBV28,TRBJ2-1,few,.,TGTGCCAGCAGTTTCGATTCGGGTTTTCATGAGCAGTTCTTC,CASSFDSGFHEQFF
TRBV19,TRBJ2-1,.,.,TGTGCCAGTAGCAGACTACCCAGTGACTACAATGAGCAGTTCTTC,CASSRLPSDYNEQFF
TRBV19,TRBJ2-7,.,TRBD1,TGTGCCAGTGGCTGGACAGGGTCCTACGAGCAGTACTTC,CASGWTGSYEQYF
TRBV29-1,TRBJ2-1,.,.,TGCAGCGTTGTGGGGGGCGGGGTGGCTGAGCAGTTCTTC,CSVVGGGVAEQFF
TRBV20-1,TRBJ2-4,few,TRBD1,TGCAGTGCTAGAGGGGGGACAGGGGGCACCTTAGCCAAAAACATTCAGTACTTC,CSARGGTGGTLAKNIQYF
TRBV7-9,TRBJ2-1,.,TRBD2,TGTGCCAGCAGCCAGGTACCTAGCGGGGGTTCCTACAATGAGCAGTTCTTC,CASSQVPSGGSYNEQFF
TRBV29-1,TRBJ2-3,many,TRBD1,TGCAGCGCCGAGCCTACCGGGACAGGGGCGGAAGATACGCAGTATTTT,CSAEPTGTGAEDTQYF
TRBV6-4,TRBJ2-3,.,.,TGTGCCAGCAGTGACTCGGCGGATGCCACAGATACGCAGTATTTT,CASSDSADATDTQYF
TRBV6-5,TRBJ2-7,few,.,TGTGCCAGCAGTTATTCGGGGGGCCCCTACGAGCAGTACTTC,CASSYSGGPYEQYF
TRBV12-3/TRBV12-4,TRBJ2-1,.,.,TGTGCCAGCAGTTTAAGTTCAGGGGTCAGCAATGAGCAGTTCTTC,CASSLSSGVSNEQFF
TRBV10-3,TRBJ2-7,.,TRBD1,TGTGCCAGCAGACCGGGACAGGGGGCATTCCGCGAGCAGTACTTC,CASRPGQGAFREQYF
TRBV2,TRBJ1-4,.,.,TGTGCCAGCAGTGATCTAGGGGTCTCTAATGAAAAACTGTTTTTT,CASSDLGVSNEKLFF
TRBV4-1,TRBJ2-2,many,.,TGCGCCAGCAGCCAAGATCTGGCGGGGGAGCTGTTTTTT,CASSQDLAGELFF
TRBV5-1,TRBJ2-1,few,TRBD1,TGCGCCAGCAGCGCAAGACCCCGGGACAGTAAGGTCTCCAATGAGCAGTTCTTC,CASSARPRDSKVSNEQFF
TRBV12-3/TRBV12-4,TRBJ1-1,few,TRBD1,TGTGCCAGCAGCGAGACAGGGGTAGCTTTCTTT,CASSETGVAFF
TRBV6-1,TRBJ2-5,.,TRBD2,TGTGCCAGCAGGGCGGGGGGGCCTGCATTGGAGACCCAGTACTTC,CASRAGGPALETQYF
TRBV12-3/TRBV12-4,TRBJ2-5,few,.,TGTGCCAGCAGTTTCCCAGGTCCGACGGCAGAGACCCAGTACTTC,CASSFPGPTAETQYF
TRBV7-9,TRBJ2-7,few,.,TGTGCCAGCAGCTTAGGAACAGGGCACAACGAGCAGTACTTC,CASSLGTGHNEQYF
TRBV6-2/TRBV6-3,TRBJ2-2,.,.,TGTGCCAGCAGTTACTCGTCAGATTCGAACACCGGGGAGCTGTTTTTT,CASSYSSDSNTGELFF
TRBV9,TRBJ2-2,.,.,TGTGCCAGCAGCGTAGGCATGGCGACCGGGGAGCTGTTTTTT,CASSVGMATGELFF
TRBV5-5,TRBJ2-1,.,.,TGTGCCAGCAGCACGGACGGTACAAACTACAATGAGCAGTTCTTC,CASSTDGTNYNEQFF
TRBV3-1,TRBJ1-2,few,.,TGTGCCAGCAGCCAAGCAGCTGACAGTAACTATGGCTACACCTTC,CASSQAADSNYGYTF
TRBV27,TRBJ1-5,.,.,TGTGCCAGCAGTCCCTGGGAGGCTCAGCCCCAGCATTTT,CASSPWEAQPQHF
TRBV2,TRBJ2-6,few,.,TGTGCCAGCATGGGACTCCCCAGCTCTGGGGCCAACGTCCTGACTTTC,CASMGLPSSGANVLTF
TRBV4-2,TRBJ2-3,.,TRBD2,TGTGCCAGCAGCCCTATACCGGCTAGCGGGGCCAGCACAGATACGCAGTATTTT,CASSPIPASGASTDTQYF
TRBV4-1,TRBJ1-2,.,.,TGCGCCAGCAGCCAATCCACAGGTGACTATGGCTACACCTTC,CASSQSTGDYGYTF
TRBV29-1,TRBJ2-2,.,TRBD1,TGCAGCGCCAGACAGGGGATCACCGGGGAGCTGTTTTTT,CSARQGITGELFF